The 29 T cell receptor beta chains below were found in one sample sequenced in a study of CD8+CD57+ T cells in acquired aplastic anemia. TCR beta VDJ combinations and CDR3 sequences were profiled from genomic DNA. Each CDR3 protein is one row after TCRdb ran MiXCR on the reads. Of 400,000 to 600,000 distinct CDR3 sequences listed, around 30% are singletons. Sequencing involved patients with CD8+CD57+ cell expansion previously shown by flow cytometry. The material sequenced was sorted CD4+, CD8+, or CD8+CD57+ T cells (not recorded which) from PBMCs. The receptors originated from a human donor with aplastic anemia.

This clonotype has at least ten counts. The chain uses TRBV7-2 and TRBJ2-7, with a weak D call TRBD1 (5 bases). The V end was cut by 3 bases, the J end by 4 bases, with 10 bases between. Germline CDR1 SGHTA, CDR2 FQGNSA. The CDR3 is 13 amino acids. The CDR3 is CASSFTRAYEQYF. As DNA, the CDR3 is TGTGCCAGCAGCTTTACCAGGGCTTACGAGCAGTACTTC.

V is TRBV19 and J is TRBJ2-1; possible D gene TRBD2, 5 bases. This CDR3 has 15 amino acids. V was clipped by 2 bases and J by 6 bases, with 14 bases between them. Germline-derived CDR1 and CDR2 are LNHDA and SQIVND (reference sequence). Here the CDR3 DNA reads TGTGCCAGTAGTATAATCGGCGGACTGGGCAATGAGCAGTTCTTC. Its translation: CASSIIGGLGNEQFF.

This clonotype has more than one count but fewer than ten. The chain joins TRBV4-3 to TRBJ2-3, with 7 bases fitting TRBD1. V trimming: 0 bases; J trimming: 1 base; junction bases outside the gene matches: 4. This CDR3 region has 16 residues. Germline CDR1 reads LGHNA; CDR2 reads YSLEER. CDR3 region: CASSQEVTGGTDTQYF. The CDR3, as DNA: TGCGCCAGCAGCCAAGAGGTAACAGGGGGCACAGATACGCAGTATTTT.

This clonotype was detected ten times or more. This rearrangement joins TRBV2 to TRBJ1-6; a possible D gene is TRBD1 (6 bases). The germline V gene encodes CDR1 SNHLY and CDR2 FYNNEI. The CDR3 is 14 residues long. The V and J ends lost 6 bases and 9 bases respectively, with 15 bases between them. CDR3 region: CASRGTQGASPLHF. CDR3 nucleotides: TGTGCCAGCAGAGGGACACAGGGTGCTTCACCCCTCCACTTT.

In DNA form, the CDR3 reads TGTGCCAGCAGCCGACAGGGGGGCCCTGGACAGCCCCAGCATTTT. Translating it yields CASSRQGGPGQPQHF. The J gene is TRBJ1-5, the V gene TRBV4-2; 9 nucleotides match TRBD1. With V trimmed by 4 bases and J by 7 bases, 8 bases remained unmatched. Germline V gene lookup returns CDR1 LGHNA and CDR2 YNFKEQ. CDR3 length: 15 amino acids.

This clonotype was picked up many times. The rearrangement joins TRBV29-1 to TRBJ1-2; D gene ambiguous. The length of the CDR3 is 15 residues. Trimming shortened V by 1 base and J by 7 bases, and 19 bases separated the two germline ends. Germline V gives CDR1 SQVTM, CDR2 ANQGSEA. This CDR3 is CSVEGAGSGVGGYTF. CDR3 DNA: TGCAGCGTTGAAGGTGCGGGCAGCGGAGTTGGTGGCTACACCTTC.

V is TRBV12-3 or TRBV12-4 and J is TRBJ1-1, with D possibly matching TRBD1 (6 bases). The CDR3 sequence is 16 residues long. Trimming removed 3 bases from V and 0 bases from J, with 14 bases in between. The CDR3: CASSFRTAILNTEAFF. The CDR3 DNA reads TGTGCCAGCAGTTTCCGGACAGCTATCCTGAACACTGAAGCTTTCTTT.

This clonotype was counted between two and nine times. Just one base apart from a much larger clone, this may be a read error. In nucleotides, the CDR3 is TGTGCCGGCAGGTGGAATACCTACGAGCAGTACTTC. It specifies CAGRWNTYEQYF. The chain couples TRBV2 to TRBJ2-7; D is ambiguous. The CDR3 is 12 amino acids. Germline CDR1 reads SNHLY; CDR2 reads FYNNEI.

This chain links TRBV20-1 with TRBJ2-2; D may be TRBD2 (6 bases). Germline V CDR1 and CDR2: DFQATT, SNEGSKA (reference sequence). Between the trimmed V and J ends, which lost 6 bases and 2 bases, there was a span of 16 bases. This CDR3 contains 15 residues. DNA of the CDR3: TGCAGTGCGCGGGACTCCCGAGCCAACACCGGGGAGCTGTTTTTT. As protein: CSARDSRANTGELFF.

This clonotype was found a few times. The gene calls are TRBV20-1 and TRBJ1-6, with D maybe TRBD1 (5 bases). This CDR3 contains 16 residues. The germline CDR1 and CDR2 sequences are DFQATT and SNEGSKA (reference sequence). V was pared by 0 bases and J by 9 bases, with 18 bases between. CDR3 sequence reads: CSARDQGALPSSPLHF. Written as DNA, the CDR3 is TGCAGTGCTAGAGATCAGGGAGCCCTTCCCAGTTCACCCCTCCACTTT.

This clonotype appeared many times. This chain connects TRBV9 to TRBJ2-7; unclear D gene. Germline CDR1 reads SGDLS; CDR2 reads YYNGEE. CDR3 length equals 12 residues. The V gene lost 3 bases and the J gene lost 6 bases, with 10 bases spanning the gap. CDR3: CASSAVNAEQYF. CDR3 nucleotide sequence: TGTGCCAGCAGCGCGGTCAACGCCGAGCAGTACTTC.

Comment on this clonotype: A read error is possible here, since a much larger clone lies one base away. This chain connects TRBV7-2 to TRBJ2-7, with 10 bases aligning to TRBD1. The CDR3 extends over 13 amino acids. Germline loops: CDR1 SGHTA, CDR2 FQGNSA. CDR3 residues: CVSSHSGTGDEYF. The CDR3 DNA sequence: TGTGTCAGCAGCCACTCGGGGACAGGGGATGAGTACTTC.

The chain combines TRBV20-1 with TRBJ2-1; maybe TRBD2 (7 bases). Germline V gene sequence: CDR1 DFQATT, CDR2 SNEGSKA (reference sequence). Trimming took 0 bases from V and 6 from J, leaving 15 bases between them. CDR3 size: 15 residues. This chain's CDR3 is CSAREGGGALNEQFF. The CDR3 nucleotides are TGCAGTGCTAGAGAGGGCGGGGGCGCCCTCAATGAGCAGTTCTTC.

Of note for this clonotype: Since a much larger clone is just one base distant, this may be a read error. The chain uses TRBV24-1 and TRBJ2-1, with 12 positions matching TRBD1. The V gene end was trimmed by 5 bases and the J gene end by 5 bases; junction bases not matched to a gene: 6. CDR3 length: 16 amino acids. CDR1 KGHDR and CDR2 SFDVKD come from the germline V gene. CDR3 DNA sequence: TGTGCCACCAGTGTTGGGGGGACAGGGGGCCACAATGAGCAGTTCTTC. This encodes CATSVGGTGGHNEQFF.

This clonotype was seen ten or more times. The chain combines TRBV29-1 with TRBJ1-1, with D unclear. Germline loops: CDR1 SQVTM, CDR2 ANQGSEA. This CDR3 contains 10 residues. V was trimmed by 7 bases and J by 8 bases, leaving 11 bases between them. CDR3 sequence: CSAVLTEAFF. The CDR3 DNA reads TGCAGCGCCGTACTTACCGAAGCTTTCTTT.

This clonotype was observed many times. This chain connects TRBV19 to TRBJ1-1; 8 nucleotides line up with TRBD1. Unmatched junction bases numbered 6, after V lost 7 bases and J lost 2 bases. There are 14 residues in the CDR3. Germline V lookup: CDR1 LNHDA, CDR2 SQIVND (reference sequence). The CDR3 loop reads CASNQGARNTEAFF. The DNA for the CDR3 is TGTGCCAGTAATCAGGGGGCCCGAAACACTGAAGCTTTCTTT.

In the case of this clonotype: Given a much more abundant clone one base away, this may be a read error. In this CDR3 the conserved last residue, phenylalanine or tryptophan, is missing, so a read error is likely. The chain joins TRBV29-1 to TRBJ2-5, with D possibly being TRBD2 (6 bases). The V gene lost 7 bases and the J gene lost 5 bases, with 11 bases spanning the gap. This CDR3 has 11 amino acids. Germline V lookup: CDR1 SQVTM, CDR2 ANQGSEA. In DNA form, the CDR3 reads TGCAGCGCTACCGGGACTGAGACCCAGTACCTC. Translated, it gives CSATGTETQYL.

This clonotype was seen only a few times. CDR3 amino acids: CASSQEGPDTEAFF. DNA for the CDR3: TGTGCCAGCAGCCAAGAGGGACCCGACACTGAAGCTTTCTTT. The chain has TRBV7-9 and TRBJ1-1, with a tentative D call TRBD1 (5 bases). CDR3 length: 14 residues. V was pared by 5 bases and J by 3 bases, with 13 bases between. Germline CDR1 reads SEHNR; CDR2 reads FQNEAQ (reference sequence).

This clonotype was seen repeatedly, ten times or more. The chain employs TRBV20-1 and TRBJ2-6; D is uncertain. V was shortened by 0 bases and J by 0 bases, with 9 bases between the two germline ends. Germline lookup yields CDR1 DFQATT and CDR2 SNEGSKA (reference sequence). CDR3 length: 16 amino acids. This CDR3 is CSARDRRNSGANVLTF. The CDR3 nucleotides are TGCAGTGCTAGAGACCGGCGGAACTCTGGGGCCAACGTCCTGACTTTC.

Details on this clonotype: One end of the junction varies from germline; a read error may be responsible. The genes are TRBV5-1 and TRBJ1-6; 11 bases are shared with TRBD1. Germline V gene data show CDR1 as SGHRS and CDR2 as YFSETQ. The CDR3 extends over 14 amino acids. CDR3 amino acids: CASSLGTGGSPLRF. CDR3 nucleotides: TGCGCCAGCAGCTTAGGGACAGGGGGATCACCCCTCCGCTTT. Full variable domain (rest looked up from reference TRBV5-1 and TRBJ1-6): KAGVTQTPRYLIKTRGQQVTLSCSPISGHRSVSWYQQTPGQGLQFLFEYFSETQRNKGNFPGRFSGRQFSNSRSEMNVSTLELGDSALYLCASSLGTGGSPLRFGNGTRLTVT.

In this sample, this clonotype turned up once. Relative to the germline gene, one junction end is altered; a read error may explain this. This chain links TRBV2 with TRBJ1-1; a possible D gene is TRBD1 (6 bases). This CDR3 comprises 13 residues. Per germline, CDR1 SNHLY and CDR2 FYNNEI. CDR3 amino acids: CASSFSRDTETFF. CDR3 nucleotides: TGTGCCAGCAGCTTCTCGCGGGACACTGAAACTTTCTTT.

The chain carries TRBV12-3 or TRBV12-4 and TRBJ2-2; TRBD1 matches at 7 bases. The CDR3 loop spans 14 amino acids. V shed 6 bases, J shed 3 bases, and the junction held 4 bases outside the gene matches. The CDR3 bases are TGTGCCAGCAGCATACAGGGGCACACCGGGGAGCTGTTTTTT. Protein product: CASSIQGHTGELFF.

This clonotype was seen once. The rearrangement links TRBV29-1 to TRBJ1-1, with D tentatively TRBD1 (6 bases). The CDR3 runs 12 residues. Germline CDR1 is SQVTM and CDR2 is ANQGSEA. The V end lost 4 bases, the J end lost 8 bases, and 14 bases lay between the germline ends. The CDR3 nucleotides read TGCAGCGTTGTCTCCGGGGGCAGGGAAGCTTTCTTT. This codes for CSVVSGGREAFF.

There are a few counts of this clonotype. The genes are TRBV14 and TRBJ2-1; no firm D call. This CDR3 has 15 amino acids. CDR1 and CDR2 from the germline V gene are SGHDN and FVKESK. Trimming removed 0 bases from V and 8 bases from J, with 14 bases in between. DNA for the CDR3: TGTGCCAGCAGCCAAGAGTCCATACTTGGGGATGAGCAGTTCTTC. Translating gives CASSQESILGDEQFF.

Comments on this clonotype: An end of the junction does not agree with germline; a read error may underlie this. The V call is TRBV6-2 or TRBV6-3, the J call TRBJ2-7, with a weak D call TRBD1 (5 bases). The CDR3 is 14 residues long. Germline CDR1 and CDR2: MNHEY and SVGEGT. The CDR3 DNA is TGTGCCAGCAGTCAATGGGGCGGCTCCTACGAGCAGTGCTTC. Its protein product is CASSQWGGSYEQCF.

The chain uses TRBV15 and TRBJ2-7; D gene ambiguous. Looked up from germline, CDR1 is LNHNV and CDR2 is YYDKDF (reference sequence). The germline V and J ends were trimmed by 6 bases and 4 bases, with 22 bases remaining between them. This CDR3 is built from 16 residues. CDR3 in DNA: TGTGCCACCAGTCTTCAAAGTGATGGGCCGAATTACGAGCAGTACTTC. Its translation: CATSLQSDGPNYEQYF.

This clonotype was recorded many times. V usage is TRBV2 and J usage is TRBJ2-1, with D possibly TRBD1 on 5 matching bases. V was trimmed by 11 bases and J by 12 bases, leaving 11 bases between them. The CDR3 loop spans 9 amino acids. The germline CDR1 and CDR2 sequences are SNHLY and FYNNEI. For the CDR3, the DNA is TGTGCCTTTTTGACAGTGCAGTTCTTC. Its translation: CAFLTVQFF.

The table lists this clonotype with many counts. CDR3 nucleotides: TGTGCCAGCAGCGTCGACGGAGGCAATCAGCCCCAGCATTTT. Translating it yields CASSVDGGNQPQHF. The rearrangement links TRBV9 to TRBJ1-5; D is unclear. The CDR3 runs 14 residues. Per germline, CDR1 SGDLS and CDR2 YYNGEE. Trimming removed 2 bases at V and 2 bases at J, with 8 bases between.

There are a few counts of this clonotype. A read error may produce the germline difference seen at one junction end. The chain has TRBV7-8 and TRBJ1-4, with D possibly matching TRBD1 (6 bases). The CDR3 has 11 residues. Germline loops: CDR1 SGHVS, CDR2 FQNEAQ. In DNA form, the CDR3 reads TGCGCCAGCAGCCAGGGGTTGGGACTGTTTTTT. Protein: CASSQGLGLFF.